A selection of T cell receptor beta chains follows, all from one sample in a study of cytomegalovirus exposure and HLA in healthy donors. Generated by immunoSEQ multiplex PCR, the TCRdb table keeps only in-frame clones and is missing some. The top ten hold around 6% of the sample, which has about 120,000 clones, approximately 90% seen once. The specimen was PBMCs. These receptors came from a woman under 30 in good health and CMV-seropositive. Both conserved end residues are trimmed from each CDR3. The order of the fields is V gene, J gene, CDR3 protein.

TRBV29-1	TRBJ1-1	SVGQMNTEAF
TRBV7-2	TRBJ2-2	ASSSGHTGELF
TRBV28	TRBJ1-1	ASSPPGGNTEAF
TRBV19	TRBJ1-5	ASNLYVGGQPQH
TRBV4-1	TRBJ1-5	ASSPGAARNQPQH
TRBV19	TRBJ1-5	ASSVSGLEGLAQH
TRBV30	TRBJ1-5	AWSVVESNQPQH
TRBV5-1	TRBJ1-1	ASRPNSNGEAF
TRBV20-1	TRBJ2-5	SAREGETQY
TRBV18	TRBJ2-5	ASSPAGLAGGGETQY
TRBV5-1	TRBJ2-1	ASSSGLAVLSSYNEQF
TRBV5-4	TRBJ2-3	ASSLRLGGDYTVTQY
TRBV19	TRBJ2-1	ASSQRLAGSYNEQF
TRBV19	TRBJ1-2	ASSMGRQTFNYGYT
TRBV13	TRBJ1-3	ASSTTSGQSSGNTIY
TRBV5-1	TRBJ2-3	ASSGSGQMTDTQY
TRBV19	TRBJ2-1	ASSIEAVYNEQF
TRBV7-2	TRBJ1-4	ASSFTGVRNEKLF
TRBV11-3	TRBJ2-3	ASSPGTIADTQY
TRBV21-1	TRBJ2-7	ASSTDRGSNEQY
TRBV20-1	TRBJ2-1	SARPLEQF
TRBV7-2	TRBJ2-3	ASSLAFRQYTDTQY
TRBV6-5	TRBJ1-2	ASSYGGGKGYT
TRBV9	TRBJ1-1	ASSPDGGWDVGAF
TRBV13	TRBJ2-5	ASSPSDSRETQY
TRBV5-1	TRBJ1-2	ASSLGRAEDGYT
TRBV25-1	TRBJ2-5	ASSEGTGQETQY
TRBV28	TRBJ1-1	ASMGLKGPPRTEAF
TRBV11-1	TRBJ2-1	ASSLWTDNEQF
TRBV19	TRBJ1-5	ASSVAHDQPQH
TRBV6-5	TRBJ2-7	ASSYSGLGGYEQY
TRBV25-1	TRBJ1-1	ASSDRDRATEAF
TRBV18	TRBJ2-5	ASSPVAGGETQY
TRBV6-5	TRBJ1-1	ASSYSPIESEAF
TRBV5-6	TRBJ2-7	ASSLDTHYEQY
TRBV4-3	TRBJ1-4	ASSQDDRGKLF
TRBV19	TRBJ1-1	ASSPGGKRVNTEAF
TRBV2	TRBJ1-6	ASSEWGGADNSPLH
TRBV7-2	TRBJ2-3	ASRLLAGGIPDTQY
TRBV7-9	TRBJ1-2	ASSTRTGGMDGYT
TRBV10-2	TRBJ1-6	ASSDRQGINSPLH
TRBV18	TRBJ1-4	ASSPAGDEKLF
TRBV6-1	TRBJ2-5	ASSGRASGGRGTQY
TRBV5-1	TRBJ1-5	ASSLTGQGQPQH
TRBV15	TRBJ2-7	ATSRDKGAGEQY
TRBV2	TRBJ1-2	ASSEARTNYGYT
TRBV4-1	TRBJ1-1	ASSLGTANTEAF
TRBV12-5	TRBJ2-1	ASGSYRGREQF
TRBV19	TRBJ2-3	ASSDRLAGRGDTQY
TRBV6-5	TRBJ2-2	ASRTTGVAGELF
TRBV19	TRBJ1-1	ASRNDYRTVNTEAF
TRBV19	TRBJ2-7	ASSMGQGPVYEQY